The source of this TCR beta chain is a study of T cell changes during pregnancy in multiple sclerosis. The assay was immunoSEQ multiplex PCR, and TCRdb's table has in-frame clones only and misses some. The table shows tens of thousands of clones, with 80% to 95% occurring only once. Germline V CDR1 and CDR2: SGHNT, YYREEE (reference sequence). Germline trimming cut 0 bases from V and 2 bases from J; bases unmatched to any gene: 4. This CDR3 comprises 15 residues. This receptor was identified in a female donor with multiple sclerosis, enrolled in a pregnancy study. The sequences come from CD4+ T cells from peripheral blood mononuclear cells, collected in the third trimester of pregnancy. The chain joins TRBV5-4 to TRBJ2-5; 7 bases align to TRBD1. The CDR3 region is CASSLEGARQETQYF. The CDR3 region has the DNA TGTGCCAGCAGCTTGGAGGGGGCTAGACAAGAGACCCAGTACTTC. Drawing the rest from reference TRBV5-4 and TRBJ2-5, the complete variable domain is ETGVTQSPTHLIKTRGQQVTLRCSSQSGHNTVSWYQQALGQGPQFIFQYYREEENGRGNFPPRFSGLQFPNYSSELNVNALELDDSALYLCASSLEGARQETQYFGPGTRLLVL.